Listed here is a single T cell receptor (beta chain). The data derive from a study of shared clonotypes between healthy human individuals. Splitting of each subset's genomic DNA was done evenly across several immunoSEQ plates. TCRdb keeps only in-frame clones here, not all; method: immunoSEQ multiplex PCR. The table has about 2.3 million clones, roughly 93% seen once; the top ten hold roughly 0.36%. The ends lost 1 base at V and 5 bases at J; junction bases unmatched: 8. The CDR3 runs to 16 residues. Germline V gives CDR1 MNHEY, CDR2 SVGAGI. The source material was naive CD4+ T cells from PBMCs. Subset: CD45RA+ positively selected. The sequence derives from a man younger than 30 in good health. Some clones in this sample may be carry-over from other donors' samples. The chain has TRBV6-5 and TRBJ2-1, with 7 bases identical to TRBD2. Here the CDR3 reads CASSYWGGRSDNEQFF. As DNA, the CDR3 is TGTGCCAGCAGTTACTGGGGCGGGAGATCCGACAATGAGCAGTTCTTC.